A selection of T cell receptor beta chains follows, all from one sample in a study of blood T cell repertoires in COVID-19. Measured with immunoSEQ multiplex PCR; TCRdb has only the in-frame clones, and not every one. The data hold 150,000 to 200,000 clones, with approximately 86% observed a single time. Source material: peripheral blood. The receptors were sampled from a man aged 65 to 85 with active or convalescent COVID-19. Both conserved end residues are part of each CDR3. A D gene is named only where the DNA matches it firmly. Clone size, where shown, is once, few, many, or a class for clones that have expanded.

TRBJ2-1,.,.,TRBV19,TGTGCCAGTAGTATCACTAGCACCTACAATGAGCAGTTCTTC,CASSITSTYNEQFF
TRBJ2-7,once,TRBD2,TRBV10-2,TGCGCCAGCAGTGACCCTCCTAGCGGGAGGGCGTACGAGCAGTACTTC,CASSDPPSGRAYEQYF
TRBJ1-4,.,.,TRBV28,TGTGCCAGCAGTTTTCTAGGGGCAACTAATGAAAAACTGTTTTTT,CASSFLGATNEKLFF
TRBJ2-7,.,TRBD1,TRBV15,TGTGCCACCAGCAGAGATTACGGACAGGCTTACGAGCAGTACTTC,CATSRDYGQAYEQYF
TRBJ1-1,.,.,TRBV5-6,TGTGCCAGCAGCTTACCCGGGAGCTTTTTCACTGAAGCTTTCTTT,CASSLPGSFFTEAFF
TRBJ1-4,.,.,TRBV6-5,TGTGCCAGCAGACTACAGGGTTTAGGTGAAAAACTGTTTTTT,CASRLQGLGEKLFF
TRBJ2-1,.,.,TRBV2,TGTGCCAGCAAAGGGAGTGCTTACAATGAGCAGTTCTTC,CASKGSAYNEQFF
TRBJ1-4,.,TRBD1,TRBV2,TGTGCCAGCATTAGCTACAGGGGGGATGAAAAACTGTTTTTT,CASISYRGDEKLFF
TRBJ1-1,.,.,TRBV6-4,TGTGCCAGTTCCGGAGGGAACACTGAAGCTTTCTTT,CASSGGNTEAFF
TRBJ2-3,.,TRBD2,TRBV7-2,TGTGCCAGCAGCTTAAGACTAGCGGTCACAGATACGCAGTATTTT,CASSLRLAVTDTQYF
TRBJ2-7,.,.,TRBV4-1,TGCGCCAGCAGCCAGGAGGGACAGCTAAATTCGAAGCAGTACTTC,CASSQEGQLNSKQYF
TRBJ2-2,few,TRBD1,TRBV6-6,TGTGCCAGCAGGATAGACAGGGGGAACACCGGGGAGCTGTTTTTT,CASRIDRGNTGELFF
TRBJ2-5,.,TRBD1,TRBV3-1/TRBV3-2,TGTGCCAGCAGCCAAGGCGCCGGACAGGGTTCGGAGACCCAGTACTTC,CASSQGAGQGSETQYF
TRBJ1-1,.,.,TRBV4-3,TGCGCCAGCAGCCCGACGCTGGGGGGGGTCACTGAAGCTTTCTTT,CASSPTLGGVTEAFF
TRBJ2-7,.,.,TRBV20-1,TGCAGTGCCACTACGGTTTACGAGCAGTACTTC,CSATTVYEQYF
TRBJ1-4,.,TRBD1,TRBV19,TGTGCCAGTAGCCAGGACAGGGTTACTGAAAAACTGTTTTTT,CASSQDRVTEKLFF
TRBJ2-2,.,TRBD2,TRBV4-3,TGCGCCAGCAGCCTTATAGCGGGAGCTGGGGAGCTGTTTTTT,CASSLIAGAGELFF
TRBJ2-1,.,TRBD2,TRBV7-6,TGTGCCAGCAGCTTGGGAGGGCCTGGGGAGCAGTTCTTC,CASSLGGPGEQFF
TRBJ1-1,.,TRBD1,TRBV5-1,TGCGCCAGCAGCCTCCAGGGGGGCACGGGCACTGAAGCTTTCTTT,CASSLQGGTGTEAFF
TRBJ1-6,once,.,TRBV6-5,TGTGCCAGCAGTTACTCGCCTAAAACAGGGTCTCCCCTCCACTTT,CASSYSPKTGSPLHF
TRBJ2-7,.,TRBD2,TRBV28,TGTGCCACCCTAAGCGGGGGGTCCTACGAGCAGTACTTC,CATLSGGSYEQYF
TRBJ2-5,.,.,TRBV18,TGTGCCAGCTCACCAAGGGGCGGGGTTTGTTGGGAGACCCAGTACTTC,CASSPRGGVCWETQYF
TRBJ2-3,.,TRBD1,TRBV18,TGTGCCAGCTCATCCCGGACAGGGAACACAGATACGCAGTATTTT,CASSSRTGNTDTQYF
TRBJ2-6,.,TRBD1,TRBV6-1,TGTGCCAGCAGAGAAAGACAGGGTACCTCTGGGGCCAACGTCCTGACTTTC,CASRERQGTSGANVLTF
TRBJ1-5,.,.,TRBV28,TGTGCCAGCAGTTTACTTTCCAGGGGTGGCAATCAGCCCCAGCATTTT,CASSLLSRGGNQPQHF
TRBJ2-4,many,TRBD1,TRBV27,TGTGCCAGCAGTTTATTTCCCGGGACAGGGAACATTCAGTACTTC,CASSLFPGTGNIQYF
TRBJ2-3,.,TRBD2,TRBV19,TGTGCCAGTAGCTTACTAGCGGGGGGGCACCGCGATACGCAGTATTTT,CASSLLAGGHRDTQYF
TRBJ1-4,once,TRBD1,TRBV19,TGTGCCAGTAGTACGGGACAGTCCATCAATGAAAAACTGTTTTTT,CASSTGQSINEKLFF
TRBJ1-5,once,.,TRBV18,TGTGCCAGCTCGCCAACCGGGGTCGGTCGTGGCAATCAGCCCCAGCATTTT,CASSPTGVGRGNQPQHF
TRBJ2-7,.,.,TRBV28,TGTGCCACCAATCTAGGGGTACAAGGAAGGCGGACCCCTTCCTACGAGCAGTACTTC,CATNLGVQGRRTPSYEQYF
TRBJ2-6,.,.,TRBV7-2,TGTGCCAGCAGCTTAGGTGAGGGTGAGGCCAACGTCCTGACTTTC,CASSLGEGEANVLTF
TRBJ1-6,few,.,TRBV30,TGTGCCTGGACTCGAACTTCCGGACCCCTCCACTTT,CAWTRTSGPLHF
TRBJ2-5,.,TRBD1,TRBV19,TGTGCCAGTAGTCCTGGACAGGGCCAAGAGACCCAGTACTTC,CASSPGQGQETQYF
TRBJ1-2,.,TRBD1,TRBV12-5,TGTGCTAGTGGCCAGGGGGCCGCTGAACGGGGCTACACCTTC,CASGQGAAERGYTF
TRBJ2-7,.,TRBD2,TRBV19,TGTGCCAGTGGACTAGCCTTTGGATTC,CASGLAFGF
TRBJ2-3,once,.,TRBV29-1,TGCAGCGTTGAAAAAGGGTCAGGGGCCACAGATACGCAGTATTTT,CSVEKGSGATDTQYF
TRBJ2-3,.,.,TRBV7-2,TGTGCCAGCAGCTTAGCCTTAGCAGATACGCAGTATTTT,CASSLALADTQYF
TRBJ2-7,once,.,TRBV7-9,TGTGCCAGCAGCCCCCTCTACGAGCAGTACTTC,CASSPLYEQYF
TRBJ1-2,.,.,TRBV28,TGTGCCAGCAGTTTACGCCCGGTAACTATCCGTGGCTACACCTTC,CASSLRPVTIRGYTF
TRBJ2-5,.,.,TRBV6-2/TRBV6-3,TGTGCCAGCAGTACCCACCGGACAGCCCAAGAGACCCAGTACTTC,CASSTHRTAQETQYF
TRBJ1-6,.,.,TRBV6-5,TGTGCCAGCAGTTGGGGGGGGCTAAATTCACCCCTCCACTTT,CASSWGGLNSPLHF
TRBJ2-1,.,.,TRBV7-2,TGTGCCAGCAGCCCAACACAGGCGCGGTTCAATGAGCAGTTCTTC,CASSPTQARFNEQFF
TRBJ1-5,.,.,TRBV19,TGTGCCAGTAGTATATATTGGCGGCAGGGGTCAGGTCAGCCCCAGCATTTT,CASSIYWRQGSGQPQHF
TRBJ1-2,few,TRBD1,TRBV28,TGTGCCAGCAGTTCGACAGGGGCGGAGGGCTACACCTTC,CASSSTGAEGYTF
TRBJ2-7,.,TRBD1,TRBV19,TGTGCCAGTAGTATAGTTGTGGGGACAGCCTCCTACGAGCAGTACTTC,CASSIVVGTASYEQYF
TRBJ2-3,.,TRBD1,TRBV5-1,TGCGCCAGCAGCCTGGACAGGGTAGGCACAGATACGCAGTATTTT,CASSLDRVGTDTQYF
TRBJ2-7,few,TRBD1,TRBV6-2/TRBV6-3,TGTGCCAGCAGTGACCCCGGGACAGTTCACTACGAGCAGTACTTC,CASSDPGTVHYEQYF
TRBJ1-6,.,TRBD1,TRBV19,TGTGCCAGTAGGGGACAGGGGGATTCACCCCTCCACTTT,CASRGQGDSPLHF
TRBJ1-4,.,.,TRBV23-1,TGCGCCAGCAGTCAATCATGGCAGTCTAATGAAAAACTGTTTTTT,CASSQSWQSNEKLFF
TRBJ2-5,.,.,TRBV6-2/TRBV6-3,TGTGCCAGCAGTGGACAGACAGCCCAAGTTTGGGAGACCCAGTACTTC,CASSGQTAQVWETQYF
TRBJ1-5,.,.,TRBV19,TGTGCCAGTAGTGGGGGAGCGGGGCAGCCCCAGCATTTT,CASSGGAGQPQHF
TRBJ1-1,.,TRBD1,TRBV28,TGTGCCAGCAGTTTGGGACAGGGGAACACTGAAGCTTTCTTT,CASSLGQGNTEAFF
TRBJ1-6,.,.,TRBV6-5,TGTGCCAGCAGAAGTCAGGAAAATTCACCCCTCCACTTT,CASRSQENSPLHF
TRBJ1-3,.,.,TRBV6-5,TGTGCCAGCAGTCTTAAAGGGGGAGGGGGAAACACCATATATTTT,CASSLKGGGGNTIYF
TRBJ1-6,.,.,TRBV1,TGCACCAGCAGCTTCCAGACAGGGGTGAGCTCCTATAATTCACCCCTCCACTTT,CTSSFQTGVSSYNSPLHF